Sequencing of this T cell receptor beta chain was carried out in a study of CD8 T cells in Susac syndrome (dated 2019 in TCRdb). About the investigation overall: Among the sequenced Susac syndrome patients, five or six had clinically active disease and under ten were in clinical remission. At the time of blood withdrawal, Susac syndrome patients were either therapy-naive, taking corticosteroids (with some also receiving IVIg), or on IVIg alone. The study used repertoire sequencing to test whether antigen drove CD8+ T cell activation and differentiation in Susac syndrome. The full study reports these points: In the CD4+ T cell repertoire of Susac syndrome patients, clonal expansion was not detected. The number of individuals in the TCR sequencing and HLA analysis was recognized as being relatively small.

The germline V gene provides CDR1 SQVTM and CDR2 ANQGSEA. The CDR3 holds 12 amino acids from the cysteine to the phenylalanine. Only the CDR3 DNA is retained, 36 bases long and in frame from the first base. A distance of 10 bases separates the germline ends of V and J, which lose 3 bases and 5 bases respectively. This clonotype was recorded a few times. The target of this receptor is not known. No base quality values were provided; no much bigger clone lies one nucleotide off. RNA was extracted with the RNeasy kit and about 0.5 to 1 ug was reverse transcribed using random hexamers. The immunoSEQ multiplex PCR assay, which covers 54 Vbeta and 13 Jbeta segments, was used to amplify TCR beta CDR3 regions. To correct PCR amplification bias, a synthetic template baseline was used for both primer optimization and computational correction. For the original study's pipeline: Reads were annotated to V, D and J genes according to IMGT and were analyzed with immunoSEQ Analyzer, with only productive sequences retained. Clonality was calculated as one minus the Shannon entropy normalized by log2 of the number of productive unique sequences. For each patient and control, public and private clones were evaluated among the 100 most prevalent clones. A clone was defined as Susac-specific if it was absent from the healthy and MS cohorts, from approximately 980 published viral clones and from other ImmuneACCESS disease sequences. The public reads were reanalyzed by TCRdb: fastp trimming at Q25, MiXCR alignment, in-frame beta chains only. Records with the same CDR3 protein are collapsed into one entry carrying the most frequent genes and DNA. TCRdb, rather than the study authors, made the V and J calls. Within this sample are 240,000 or so distinct CDR3 sequences, with 90% to 97% of them counted one time only. About 0.095% of the sample lies in the top ten.

High-throughput TCR beta sequencing profiled peripheral blood CD8+ and CD4+ T cells from healthy donors, Susac syndrome patients and multiple sclerosis patients. The Susac syndrome patients fulfilled recently defined diagnostic criteria for definite or probable disease. Bulk CD8+ and CD4+ T cells were purified by magnetic negative isolation, whereas CD8+ TEMRA cells were enriched by FACS. Blood was drawn into EDTA tubes, processed within 24 hours, and PBMCs were isolated by density gradient centrifugation. PBMCs intended for TCR sequencing were cryopreserved in liquid nitrogen and thawed later in a water bath at 37 degrees C. A purity of at least 90% was achieved for sorted or isolated CD4+, CD8+ and CD8+ TEMRA cells.

Sequencing input: CD4+ T cells from PBMCs. This clonotype was obtained from a human donor with Susac syndrome. Recombination joined TRBV29-1 with TRBJ2-5; the D segment could be TRBD2, given 7 matching bases. The CDR3 region has the sequence CSVEGRGETQYF. The DNA sequence is TGCAGCGTTGAGGGGAGGGGGGAGACCCAGTACTTC.